The next 4 T cell receptor beta chains were all read from a single sample in a study of tumor-infiltrating lymphocytes in primary liver carcinoma (dated by TCRdb to 2015 to 2018). Total RNA and DNA were co-extracted without cell sorting from 20-30 mg of bulk tissue using the AllPrep DNA/RNA mini kit. Data came from an Illumina HiSeq 2500. A constant-region primer and ProtoScript II reverse transcriptase were used to reverse-transcribe TCRbeta-specific cDNA from roughly 0.55 ug total RNA. Three nested multiplex PCR rounds, following a slightly modified ARM-PCR procedure, were used to build the TCRbeta libraries. Each of the first two PCR rounds ran for approximately 9 cycles and used multiplex TRBV1-TRBV30 forward primers together with a Cbeta reverse primer. TCRdb took the public reads, trimmed them with fastp at Q25, ran MiXCR for clone calling and kept in-frame beta chains. Each record represents a unique CDR3 protein, reported with the most common genes and DNA among its rows. For this sample the table gives tens of thousands of distinct CDR3 sequences, of which roughly three quarters were detected only once. The top ten hold less than 40% of the sample.

Sample: liver tumor tissue from sampling region 5. In light of the paper, this sample's cell subset or site label describes: tumor region T5, tumor centre. Receptor source: a woman aged 25-40 years with primary liver carcinoma and hepatitis B virus infection.

The rearrangement uses TRBV12-3 or TRBV12-4 and TRBJ2-7, with D possibly called TRBD1 or TRBD2 (5 bases each). V shed 3 bases and J shed 5 bases, with 17 bases lying between them. CDR3 length: 15 amino acids. As DNA, the CDR3 is TGTGCCAGCAGTTTTCCGGGGCAGGACAATCACGAGCAGTACTTC. Translating it yields CASSFPGQDNHEQYF.

As to this clonotype: At one end the junction does not follow the germline gene, possibly because of a read error. The chain couples TRBV11-2 to TRBJ2-3; TRBD1 agrees at 7 bases. This CDR3 comprises 16 residues. Germline V gene sequence: CDR1 SGHAT, CDR2 FQNNGV. The CDR3 here is CAGSRTRQGKGDTQYF. DNA of the CDR3: TGTGCCGGCAGTCGGACGCGACAGGGAAAGGGAGATACGCAGTATTTT.

To note about this clonotype: The conserved final phenylalanine or tryptophan is absent from the CDR3, which likely points to a read error. The DNA is left out, because the CDR3 cannot be placed on it with certainty; the CDR3 is given as TCRdb lists it. The chain employs TRBV11-2 and TRBJ2-1; the DNA was not used to check the table's D call, TRBD2. The germline V gene has CDR1 SGHAT and CDR2 FQNNGV. The CDR3 length is 16 residues, termini included. Here the CDR3 reads CANSTSLAGGYNEKFI.

As concerns this clonotype: Because it lacks the conserved phenylalanine or tryptophan at the end, this CDR3 is likely a read error. The gene calls are TRBV7-9 and TRBJ2-5, with D perhaps matching TRBD2 (6 bases). The germline V gene has CDR1 SEHNR and CDR2 FQNEAQ (reference sequence). The V end was cut by 5 bases, the J end by 4 bases, with 17 bases between. The CDR3 spans 15 residues. CDR3 coding DNA: TGTGCCAGCAGCCAGGGACTCGACTGGGGAGAGACCCAGTACTCC. This codes for CASSQGLDWGETQYS.